The rows below give T cell receptor beta chains drawn from one sample of a study of OX40 agonist ivuxolimab in advanced cancers. Some clones are missing from TCRdb's copy, which holds only in-frame ones; the method was immunoSEQ multiplex PCR. This sample has about 61,000 clones, with about 90% found just once. This sample comprised CD4+ or CD8+ T cells sorted from blood, obtained in a trial of the OX40 agonist ivuxolimab. These receptor sequences come from an adult with an advanced solid tumor such as melanoma, head and neck, liver or kidney cancer. The CDR3 runs from the conserved cysteine through the conserved F or W. A D gene is named only where the DNA matches it firmly. Where a row states a size, it is once, few, many or the class of an expanded clone; other rows omit it.

j_call,clone_size,cdr3_length,v_call,d_call,cdr3_aa,cdr3_nt
TRBJ2-3,NA,14,TRBV9,NA,CASSVGGSTDTQYF,TGTGCCAGCAGCGTAGGCGGGAGCACAGATACGCAGTATTTT
TRBJ2-3,once,14,TRBV10-2,TRBD2,CASRSGKAGGTQYF,TGCGCCAGCAGGAGCGGGAAGGCGGGCGGTACGCAGTATTTT
TRBJ1-2,few,14,TRBV6-1,NA,CASSVQVRVYGYTF,TGTGCCAGCAGTGTTCAGGTCCGGGTCTATGGCTACACCTTC
TRBJ1-6,NA,15,TRBV9,NA,CASSVTPSGNSPLHF,TGTGCCAGCAGCGTAACCCCCTCAGGGAATTCACCCCTCCACTTT
TRBJ2-1,NA,16,TRBV4-1,NA,CASSQDLGYSYNEQFF,TGCGCCAGCAGCCAAGATCTGGGTTACTCCTACAATGAGCAGTTCTTC
TRBJ1-5,NA,13,TRBV27,TRBD1,CASRGQGNQPQHF,TGTGCCAGCAGGGGACAGGGGAATCAGCCCCAGCATTTT
TRBJ2-3,NA,15,TRBV11-1,NA,CASSHWDSSTDTQYF,TGTGCCAGCAGCCACTGGGACTCCAGCACAGATACGCAGTATTTT
TRBJ2-2,NA,16,TRBV28,TRBD2,CASTSTVERGVGELFF,TGTGCCAGCACCTCTACGGTGGAGCGGGGGGTCGGGGAGCTGTTTTTT
TRBJ1-5,NA,15,TRBV6-5,NA,CASSYYDTFNQPQHF,TGTGCCAGCAGTTACTACGACACTTTCAATCAGCCCCAGCATTTT
TRBJ1-4,NA,15,TRBV9,NA,CASSVAGTANEKLFF,TGTGCCAGCAGCGTAGCGGGAACGGCGAATGAAAAACTGTTTTTT
TRBJ1-2,NA,11,TRBV5-4,NA,CASSYLSGYTF,TGTGCCAGCAGCTATTTATCTGGCTACACCTTC
TRBJ2-1,NA,14,TRBV11-2,NA,CASSLGGRADEQFF,TGTGCCAGCAGCTTAGGAGGTAGAGCAGATGAGCAGTTCTTC
TRBJ1-1,medium-sized,16,TRBV30,NA,CAWISDRRDMNTEAFF,TGTGCCTGGATCAGTGACAGGAGAGATATGAACACTGAAGCTTTCTTT
TRBJ1-6,NA,13,TRBV30,NA,CAWSVTGGSPLHF,TGTGCCTGGAGTGTAACTGGGGGGTCACCCCTCCACTTT
TRBJ2-1,once,17,TRBV11-2,TRBD1,CASSTPQGSYSYNEQFF,TGTGCCAGCAGCACGCCACAGGGGTCCTACTCCTACAATGAGCAGTTCTTC
TRBJ1-5,NA,14,TRBV28,TRBD1,CASGGTGAIQPQHF,TGTGCCAGTGGGGGGACAGGGGCAATTCAGCCCCAGCATTTT
TRBJ2-1,NA,15,TRBV7-3,NA,CASSLGPWGDNEQFF,TGTGCCAGCAGCTTAGGTCCATGGGGGGATAATGAGCAGTTCTTC
TRBJ2-3,NA,14,TRBV11-2,NA,CASSPHRGTDTQYF,TGTGCCAGCAGCCCGCATAGGGGCACAGATACGCAGTATTTT
TRBJ1-5,NA,11,TRBV28,TRBD1,CAISTGRTQHF,TGTGCCATCTCGACAGGGAGGACCCAGCATTTT
TRBJ2-1,NA,15,TRBV28,NA,CASSFLGGSYNEQFF,TGTGCCAGCAGTTTTCTAGGAGGCTCCTACAATGAGCAGTTCTTC
TRBJ1-2,NA,14,TRBV9,TRBD1,CASSVGQGAFGYTF,TGTGCCAGCAGCGTCGGACAGGGGGCTTTTGGCTACACCTTC
TRBJ1-1,NA,15,TRBV9,NA,CASSVEGSMNTEAFF,TGTGCCAGCAGCGTAGAGGGGAGCATGAACACTGAAGCTTTCTTT
TRBJ2-1,NA,15,TRBV2,TRBD1,CASRRTGFIGNEQFF,TGTGCCAGCAGAAGGACAGGTTTCATTGGGAATGAGCAGTTCTTC
TRBJ1-4,NA,15,TRBV30,NA,CAWSVLMTTNEKLFF,TGTGCCTGGAGTGTACTAATGACAACTAATGAAAAACTGTTTTTT
TRBJ2-2,NA,15,TRBV6-1,NA,CASSEITGFTGELFF,TGTGCCAGCAGTGAGATTACAGGGTTCACCGGGGAGCTGTTTTTT
TRBJ2-5,NA,13,TRBV7-9,NA,CASSSHSQETQYF,TGTGCCAGCAGCTCACACTCACAAGAGACCCAGTACTTC
TRBJ1-1,once,14,TRBV15,NA,CATSSRMGNTEAFF,TGTGCCACCAGCAGCAGGATGGGGAACACTGAAGCTTTCTTT
TRBJ1-2,NA,13,TRBV5-6,NA,CASSTGTAYGYTF,TGTGCCAGCAGCACCGGGACGGCCTATGGCTACACCTTC
TRBJ1-1,few,12,TRBV30,NA,CAWSGGTTEAFF,TGTGCCTGGAGTGGGGGGACCACTGAAGCTTTCTTT
TRBJ2-1,NA,14,TRBV29-1,NA,CSVSQGGSVNEQFF,TGCAGCGTTAGCCAGGGGGGGTCGGTAAATGAGCAGTTCTTC
TRBJ1-2,once,18,TRBV7-6,NA,CASSLAVGRQDANYGYTF,TGTGCCAGCAGCTTAGCGGTGGGCAGGCAAGACGCTAACTATGGCTACACCTTC
TRBJ1-6,NA,15,TRBV4-1,TRBD1,CASSHPGQGNSPLHF,TGCGCCAGCAGCCATCCGGGACAGGGGAATTCACCCCTCCACTTT
TRBJ2-7,NA,18,TRBV28,NA,CASSAVRVAAQYSYEQYF,TGTGCCAGCAGTGCCGTTAGAGTGGCGGCACAATACAGCTACGAGCAGTACTTC
TRBJ2-3,NA,17,TRBV10-3,TRBD2,CAISESILAGNGDTQYF,TGTGCCATCAGTGAGTCCATTCTAGCGGGCAACGGGGATACGCAGTATTTT
TRBJ2-7,NA,13,TRBV9,NA,CASSAGGAYEQYF,TGTGCCAGCAGCGCAGGAGGCGCCTACGAGCAGTACTTC
TRBJ2-4,NA,16,TRBV7-2,NA,CASSLARGLAKNIQYF,TGTGCCAGCAGCTTAGCTAGGGGCCTAGCCAAAAACATTCAGTACTTC
TRBJ1-1,few,12,TRBV4-3,NA,CASSQVPGRAFF,TGCGCCAGCAGCCAAGTCCCAGGGAGAGCTTTCTTT
TRBJ1-3,NA,18,TRBV6-1,NA,CASSDPVRGGSAGNTIYF,TGTGCCAGCAGTGACCCCGTAAGGGGGGGGAGCGCTGGAAACACCATATATTTT
TRBJ2-7,NA,16,TRBV2,NA,CASSEGPGGLTYEQYF,TGTGCCAGCAGTGAAGGTCCCGGGGGGCTTACCTACGAGCAGTACTTC
TRBJ1-5,NA,17,TRBV7-2,NA,CASSLWGRINSNQPQHF,TGTGCCAGCAGCCTCTGGGGCAGGATTAATAGCAATCAGCCCCAGCATTTT
TRBJ2-1,NA,14,TRBV19,NA,CASKAASSYNEQFF,TGTGCCAGTAAGGCAGCGAGCTCCTACAATGAGCAGTTCTTC
TRBJ1-4,once,15,TRBV28,NA,CASSLGSLVVEKLFF,TGTGCCAGCAGCCTAGGATCGCTTGTAGTTGAAAAACTGTTTTTT
TRBJ2-7,NA,12,TRBV30,NA,CAWSVSGYEQYF,TGTGCCTGGAGTGTGTCGGGCTACGAGCAGTACTTC
TRBJ1-1,NA,14,TRBV5-1,NA,CASSFIVGDTEAFF,TGCGCCAGCAGCTTTATTGTGGGGGACACTGAAGCTTTCTTT
TRBJ2-1,NA,15,TRBV5-6,NA,CASSLSVFYNNEQFF,TGTGCCAGCAGCTTGTCAGTTTTCTATAACAATGAGCAGTTCTTC
TRBJ1-2,few,13,TRBV5-4,NA,CASTFGGAGGYTF,TGTGCCAGCACCTTCGGAGGCGCCGGTGGCTACACCTTC
TRBJ1-1,NA,14,TRBV6-6,NA,CASSYPDGNTEAFF,TGTGCCAGCAGTTACCCGGACGGAAACACTGAAGCTTTCTTT
TRBJ1-6,NA,14,TRBV30,NA,CAWARGSYNSPLHF,TGTGCCTGGGCGAGGGGATCATATAATTCACCCCTCCACTTT
TRBJ2-4,once,16,TRBV30,TRBD2,CAWIQQAGGPVDIQYF,TGTGCCTGGATTCAGCAAGCGGGAGGGCCGGTCGACATTCAGTACTTC
TRBJ2-4,once,14,TRBV7-9,TRBD1,CASSSGGAENIQYF,TGTGCCAGCAGCTCAGGGGGCGCGGAGAACATTCAGTACTTC
TRBJ2-1,NA,16,TRBV4-1,TRBD1,CASSQVKGASYNEQFF,TGCGCCAGCAGCCAAGTGAAGGGGGCATCCTACAATGAGCAGTTCTTC
TRBJ1-3,NA,14,TRBV30,TRBD1,CAWNTDRLGNTIYF,TGTGCCTGGAATACGGACAGGCTTGGAAACACCATATATTTT
TRBJ1-3,NA,15,TRBV30,TRBD1,CAWTNSGTVGNTIYF,TGTGCCTGGACGAATTCGGGGACAGTTGGAAACACCATATATTTT
TRBJ2-1,NA,15,TRBV7-3,TRBD2,CASSSTSGSRGEQFF,TGTGCCAGCAGCTCCACTAGCGGGAGTCGAGGTGAGCAGTTCTTC
TRBJ2-1,few,13,TRBV30,NA,CAGSSVLYNEQFF,TGTGCCGGATCGAGTGTACTGTACAATGAGCAGTTCTTC
TRBJ2-2,NA,16,TRBV7-6,NA,CASSLAAGAGTGELFF,TGTGCCAGCAGCTTAGCAGCAGGCGCGGGCACCGGGGAGCTGTTTTTT
TRBJ2-4,NA,14,TRBV30,TRBD2,CAWSVLAGSDIQYF,TGTGCCTGGAGTGTTCTAGCGGGAAGTGACATTCAGTACTTC